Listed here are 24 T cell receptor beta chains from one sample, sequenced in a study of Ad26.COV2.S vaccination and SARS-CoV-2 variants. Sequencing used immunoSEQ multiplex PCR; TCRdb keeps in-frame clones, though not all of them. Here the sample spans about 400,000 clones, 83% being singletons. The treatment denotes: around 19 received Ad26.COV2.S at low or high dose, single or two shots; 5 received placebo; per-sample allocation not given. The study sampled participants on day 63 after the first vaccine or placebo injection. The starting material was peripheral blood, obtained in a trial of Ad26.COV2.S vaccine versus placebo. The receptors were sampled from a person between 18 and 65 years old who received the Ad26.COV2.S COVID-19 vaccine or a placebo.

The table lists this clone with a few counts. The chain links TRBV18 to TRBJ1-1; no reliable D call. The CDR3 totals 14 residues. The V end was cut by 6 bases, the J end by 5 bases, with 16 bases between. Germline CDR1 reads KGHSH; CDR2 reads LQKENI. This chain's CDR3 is CASSPSAAATEAFF. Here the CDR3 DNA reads TGTGCCAGCTCCCCTTCTGCCGCGGCGACTGAAGCTTTCTTT. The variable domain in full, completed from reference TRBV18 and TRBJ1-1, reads NAGVMQNPRHLVRRRGQEARLRCSPMKGHSHVYWYRQLPEEGLKFMVYLQKENIIDESGMPKERFSAEFPKEGPSILRIQQVVRGDSAAYFCASSPSAAATEAFFGQGTRLTVV.

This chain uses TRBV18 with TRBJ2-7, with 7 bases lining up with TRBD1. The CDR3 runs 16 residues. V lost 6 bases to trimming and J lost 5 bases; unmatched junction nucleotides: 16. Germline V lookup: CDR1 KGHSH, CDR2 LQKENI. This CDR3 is CASSRGTGASGHEQYF. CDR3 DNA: TGTGCCAGCTCTCGAGGTACAGGGGCGAGCGGCCACGAGCAGTACTTC.

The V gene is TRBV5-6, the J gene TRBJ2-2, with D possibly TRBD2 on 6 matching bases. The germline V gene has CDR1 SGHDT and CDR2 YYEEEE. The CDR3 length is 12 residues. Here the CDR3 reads CATHGGSGELFF. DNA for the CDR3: TGTGCTACTCACGGGGGTTCCGGGGAGCTGTTTTTT.

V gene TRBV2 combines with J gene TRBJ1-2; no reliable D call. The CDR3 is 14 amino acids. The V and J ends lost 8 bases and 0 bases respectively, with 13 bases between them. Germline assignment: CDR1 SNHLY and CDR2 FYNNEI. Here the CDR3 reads CASLTEVSNYGYTF. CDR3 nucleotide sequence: TGTGCCAGCCTTACGGAGGTCTCTAACTATGGCTACACCTTC.

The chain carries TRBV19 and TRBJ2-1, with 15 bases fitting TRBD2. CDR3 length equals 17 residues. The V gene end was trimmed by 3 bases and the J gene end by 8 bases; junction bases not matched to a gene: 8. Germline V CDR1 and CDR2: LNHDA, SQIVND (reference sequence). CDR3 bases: TGTGCCAGTAGTATGATTGGACTAGCGGGAGGGGCCGATGAGCAGTTCTTC. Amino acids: CASSMIGLAGGADEQFF.

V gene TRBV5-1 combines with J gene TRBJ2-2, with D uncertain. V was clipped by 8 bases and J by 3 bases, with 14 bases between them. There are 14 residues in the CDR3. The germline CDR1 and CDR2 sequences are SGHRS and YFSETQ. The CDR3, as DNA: TGCGCCAGTCTGGACGTCCCCGACACCGGGGAGCTGTTTTTT. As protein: CASLDVPDTGELFF.

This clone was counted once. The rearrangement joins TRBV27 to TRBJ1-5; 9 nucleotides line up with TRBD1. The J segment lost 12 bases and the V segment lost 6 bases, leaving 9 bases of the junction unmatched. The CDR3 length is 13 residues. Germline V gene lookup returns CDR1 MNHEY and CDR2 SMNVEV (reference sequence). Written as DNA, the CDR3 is TGTGCCAGCAGCCAGGACAGGGGAGGATTCCAGCATTTT. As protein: CASSQDRGGFQHF.

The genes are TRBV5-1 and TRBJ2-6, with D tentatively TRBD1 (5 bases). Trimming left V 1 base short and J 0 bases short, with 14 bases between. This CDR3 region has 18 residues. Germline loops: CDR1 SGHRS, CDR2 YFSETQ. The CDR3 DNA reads TGCGCCAGCAGCTTGACAGGATCTTCTTCCTCTGGGGCCAACGTCCTGACTTTC. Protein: CASSLTGSSSSGANVLTF.

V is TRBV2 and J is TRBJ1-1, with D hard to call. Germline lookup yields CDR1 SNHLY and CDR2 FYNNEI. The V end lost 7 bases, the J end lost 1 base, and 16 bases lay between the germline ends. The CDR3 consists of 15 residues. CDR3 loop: CASKGQVVRNTEAFF. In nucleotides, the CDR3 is TGTGCCAGCAAAGGGCAGGTCGTCCGGAACACTGAAGCTTTCTTT.

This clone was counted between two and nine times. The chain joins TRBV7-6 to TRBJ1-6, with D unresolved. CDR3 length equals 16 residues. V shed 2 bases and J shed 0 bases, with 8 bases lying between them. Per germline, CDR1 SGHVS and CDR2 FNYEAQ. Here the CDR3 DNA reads TGTGCCAGCAGCTTAACCCCGAGCTCCTATAATTCACCCCTCCACTTT. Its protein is CASSLTPSSYNSPLHF.

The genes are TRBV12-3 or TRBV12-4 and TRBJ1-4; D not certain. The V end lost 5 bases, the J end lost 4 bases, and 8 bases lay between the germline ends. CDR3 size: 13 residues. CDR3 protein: CASSAQYNEKLFF. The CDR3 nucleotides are TGTGCCAGCAGTGCCCAGTATAATGAAAAACTGTTTTTT.

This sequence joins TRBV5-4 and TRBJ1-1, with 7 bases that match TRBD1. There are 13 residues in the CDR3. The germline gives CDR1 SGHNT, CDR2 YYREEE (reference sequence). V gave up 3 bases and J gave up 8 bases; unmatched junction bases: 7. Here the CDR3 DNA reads TGTGCCAGCAGCTCACAGGGGATTCGAGAAGCTTTCTTT. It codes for CASSSQGIREAFF.

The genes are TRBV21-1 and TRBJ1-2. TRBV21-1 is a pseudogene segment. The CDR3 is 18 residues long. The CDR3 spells CASSPRQDLPTLPLGYTF. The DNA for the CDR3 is TGTGCCAGCAGCCCACGCCAGGACCTTCCAACCTTACCGCTGGGCTACACCTTC.

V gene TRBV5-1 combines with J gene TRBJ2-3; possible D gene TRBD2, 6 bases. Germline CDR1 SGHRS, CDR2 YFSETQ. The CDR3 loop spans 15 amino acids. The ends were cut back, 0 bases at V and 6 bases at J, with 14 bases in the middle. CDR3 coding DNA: TGCGCCAGCAGCTTGGTAGCGGTCCTGGACGATACGCAGTATTTT. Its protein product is CASSLVAVLDDTQYF.

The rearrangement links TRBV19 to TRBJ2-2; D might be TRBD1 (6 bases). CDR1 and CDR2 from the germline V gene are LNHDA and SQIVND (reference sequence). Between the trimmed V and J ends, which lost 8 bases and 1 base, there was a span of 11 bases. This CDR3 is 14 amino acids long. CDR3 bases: TGTGCCAGTTTGGACAGCTTGAACACCGGGGAGCTGTTTTTT. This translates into CASLDSLNTGELFF.

The CDR3 spells CASRVEGGPREKLFF. The CDR3 DNA is TGTGCCAGCCGCGTAGAGGGGGGGCCAAGGGAAAAACTGTTTTTT. This chain links TRBV5-5 with TRBJ1-4; a weak D match, TRBD1 (6 bases). The V end was cut by 7 bases, the J end by 8 bases, with 21 bases between. Per germline, CDR1 SGHKS and CDR2 YYEKEE (reference sequence). The CDR3 totals 15 residues. Together with reference TRBV5-5 and TRBJ1-4, the CDR3 gives the full variable domain: DAGVTQSPTHLIKTRGQQVTLRCSPISGHKSVSWYQQVLGQGPQFIFQYYEKEERGRGNFPDRFSARQFPNYSSELNVNALLLGDSALYLCASRVEGGPREKLFFGSGTQLSVL.

As DNA, the CDR3 is TGCAGTGTCCCGAATCGGGATACGCAGTATTTT. It specifies CSVPNRDTQYF. The J gene is TRBJ2-3, the V gene TRBV20-1; the D is unclear. The germline gives CDR1 DFQATT, CDR2 SNEGSKA (reference sequence). The CDR3 consists of 11 residues. Trimming removed 7 bases at V and 6 bases at J, with 11 bases between.

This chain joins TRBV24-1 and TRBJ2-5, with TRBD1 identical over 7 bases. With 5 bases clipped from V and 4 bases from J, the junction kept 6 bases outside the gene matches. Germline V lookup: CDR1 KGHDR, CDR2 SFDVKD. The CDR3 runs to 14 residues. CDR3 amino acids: CATSAPGTAETQYF. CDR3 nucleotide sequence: TGTGCCACCAGTGCTCCCGGGACAGCAGAGACCCAGTACTTC.

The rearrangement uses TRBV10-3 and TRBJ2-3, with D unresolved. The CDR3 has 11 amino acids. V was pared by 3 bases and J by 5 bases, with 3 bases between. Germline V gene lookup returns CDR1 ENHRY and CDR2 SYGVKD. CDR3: CAISELDTQYF. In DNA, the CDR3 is TGTGCCATCAGTGAACTAGATACGCAGTATTTT.

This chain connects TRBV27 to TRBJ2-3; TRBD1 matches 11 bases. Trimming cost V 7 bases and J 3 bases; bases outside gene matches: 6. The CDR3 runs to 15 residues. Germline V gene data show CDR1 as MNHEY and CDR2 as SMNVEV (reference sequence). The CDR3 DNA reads TGTGCCAGCAATACCGGGACAGGGGGGACAGATACGCAGTATTTT. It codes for CASNTGTGGTDTQYF.

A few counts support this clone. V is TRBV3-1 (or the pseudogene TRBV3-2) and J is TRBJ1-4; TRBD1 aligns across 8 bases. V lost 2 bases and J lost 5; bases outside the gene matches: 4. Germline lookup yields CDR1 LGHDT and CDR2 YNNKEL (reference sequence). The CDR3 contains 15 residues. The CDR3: CASSQPGQANEKLFF. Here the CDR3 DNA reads TGTGCCAGCAGCCAACCGGGACAGGCGAATGAAAAACTGTTTTTT.

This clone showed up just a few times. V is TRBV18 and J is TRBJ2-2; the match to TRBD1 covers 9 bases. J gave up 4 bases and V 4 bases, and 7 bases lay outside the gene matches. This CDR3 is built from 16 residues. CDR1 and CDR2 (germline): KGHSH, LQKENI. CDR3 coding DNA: TGTGCCAGCTCACGCTCGGGACAGGGTGGCACCGGGGAGCTGTTTTTT. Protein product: CASSRSGQGGTGELFF.

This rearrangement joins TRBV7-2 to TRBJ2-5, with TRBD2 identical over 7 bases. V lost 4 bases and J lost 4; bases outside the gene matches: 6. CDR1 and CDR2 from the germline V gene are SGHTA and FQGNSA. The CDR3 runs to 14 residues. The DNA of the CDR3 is TGTGCCAGCAGCTCCCCGGGGGAGGGAGAGACCCAGTACTTC. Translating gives CASSSPGEGETQYF.

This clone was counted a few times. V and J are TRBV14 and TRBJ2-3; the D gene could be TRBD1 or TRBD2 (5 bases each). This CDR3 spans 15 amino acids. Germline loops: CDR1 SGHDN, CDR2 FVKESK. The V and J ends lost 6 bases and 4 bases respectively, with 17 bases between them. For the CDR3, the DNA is TGTGCCAGCAGTCCTGCTAAGAGGGGAGCAGATACGCAGTATTTT. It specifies CASSPAKRGADTQYF.